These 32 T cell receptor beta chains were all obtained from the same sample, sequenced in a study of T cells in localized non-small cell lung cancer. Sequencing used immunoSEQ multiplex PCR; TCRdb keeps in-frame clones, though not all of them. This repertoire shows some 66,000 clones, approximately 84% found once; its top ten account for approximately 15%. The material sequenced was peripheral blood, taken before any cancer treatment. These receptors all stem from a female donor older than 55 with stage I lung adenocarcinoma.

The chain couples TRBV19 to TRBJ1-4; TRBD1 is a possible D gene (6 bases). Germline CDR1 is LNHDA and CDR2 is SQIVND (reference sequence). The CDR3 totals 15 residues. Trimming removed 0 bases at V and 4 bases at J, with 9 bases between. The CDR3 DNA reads TGTGCCAGTAGTATAGAGGACAGACATAATGAAAAACTGTTTTTT. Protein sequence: CASSIEDRHNEKLFF.

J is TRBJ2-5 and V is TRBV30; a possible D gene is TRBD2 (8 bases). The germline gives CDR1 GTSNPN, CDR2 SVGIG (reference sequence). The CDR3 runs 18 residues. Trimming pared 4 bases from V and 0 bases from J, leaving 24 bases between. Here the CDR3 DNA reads TGTGCCTGGAAGGGACAGAAAATCCCTAGCGGGCACCAAGAGACCCAGTACTTC. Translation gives CAWKGQKIPSGHQETQYF. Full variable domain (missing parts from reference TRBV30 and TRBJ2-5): SQTIHQWPATLVQPVGSPLSLECTVEGTSNPNLYWYRQAAGRGLQLLFYSVGIGQISSEVPQNLSASRPQDRQFILSSKKLLLSDSGFYLCAWKGQKIPSGHQETQYFGPGTRLLVL.

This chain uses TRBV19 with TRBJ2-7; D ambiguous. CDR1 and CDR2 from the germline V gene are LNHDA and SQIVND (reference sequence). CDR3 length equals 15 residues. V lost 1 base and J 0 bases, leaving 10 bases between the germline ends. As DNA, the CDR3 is TGTGCCAGTAGTATAGGTCCAGGTAGCTCCTACGAGCAGTACTTC. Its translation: CASSIGPGSSYEQYF.

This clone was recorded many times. CDR3 amino acids: CASGSYGGNTEAFF. The CDR3 DNA follows: TGTGCTAGTGGTTCGTACGGGGGGAACACTGAAGCTTTCTTT. This chain joins TRBV12-5 and TRBJ1-1; tentatively, D is TRBD1 (5 bases). The CDR3 runs 14 residues. The germline gives CDR1 LGHNT, CDR2 FRNRAP. V dropped 4 bases and J dropped 1 base, with 10 bases sitting between them.

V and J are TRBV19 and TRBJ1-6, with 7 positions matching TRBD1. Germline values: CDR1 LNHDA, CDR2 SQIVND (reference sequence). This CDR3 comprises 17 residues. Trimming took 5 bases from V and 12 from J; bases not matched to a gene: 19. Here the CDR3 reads CASSRRGKGAQIGPLHF. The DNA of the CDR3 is TGTGCCAGTAGTCGTAGGGGGAAGGGGGCGCAGATCGGACCCCTCCACTTT.

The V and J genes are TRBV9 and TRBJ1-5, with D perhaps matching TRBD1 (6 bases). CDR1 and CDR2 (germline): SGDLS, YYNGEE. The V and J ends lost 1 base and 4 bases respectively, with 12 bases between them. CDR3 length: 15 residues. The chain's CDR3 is CASSVSTGRNQPQHF. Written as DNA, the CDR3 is TGTGCCAGCAGCGTAAGTACAGGGCGAAATCAGCCCCAGCATTTT.

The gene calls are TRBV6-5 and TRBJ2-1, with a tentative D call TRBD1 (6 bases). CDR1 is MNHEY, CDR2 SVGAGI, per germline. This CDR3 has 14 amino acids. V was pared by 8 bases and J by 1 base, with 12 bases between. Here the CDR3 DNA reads TGTGCCAGCTCGACAGGCAAATCCTACAATGAGCAGTTCTTC. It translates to CASSTGKSYNEQFF.

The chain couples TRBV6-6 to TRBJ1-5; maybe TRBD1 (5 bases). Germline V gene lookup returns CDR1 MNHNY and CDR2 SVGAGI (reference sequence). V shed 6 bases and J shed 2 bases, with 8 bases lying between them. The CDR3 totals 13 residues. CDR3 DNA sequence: TGTGCCAGCAGCCAAGGGGGCAATCAGCCCCAGCATTTT. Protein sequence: CASSQGGNQPQHF.

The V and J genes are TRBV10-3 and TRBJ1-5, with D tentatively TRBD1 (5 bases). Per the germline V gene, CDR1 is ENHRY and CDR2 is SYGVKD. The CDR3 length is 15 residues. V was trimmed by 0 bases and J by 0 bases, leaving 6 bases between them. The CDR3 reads CAISESQGSNQPQHF. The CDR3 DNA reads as TGTGCCATCAGTGAGTCCCAGGGTAGCAATCAGCCCCAGCATTTT.

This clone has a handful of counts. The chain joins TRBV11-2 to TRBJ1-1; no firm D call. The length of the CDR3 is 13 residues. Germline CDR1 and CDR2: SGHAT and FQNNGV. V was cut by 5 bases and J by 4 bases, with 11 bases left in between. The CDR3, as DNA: TGTGCCAGCAGCGCTTCCTTGGGCACTGAAGCTTTCTTT. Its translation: CASSASLGTEAFF.

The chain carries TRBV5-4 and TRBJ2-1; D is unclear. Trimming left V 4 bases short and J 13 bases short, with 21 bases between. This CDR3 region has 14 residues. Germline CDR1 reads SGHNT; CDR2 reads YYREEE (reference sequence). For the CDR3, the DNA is TGTGCCAGCAGCCATCCGAGACTTGCAACCAGACAGTTCTTC. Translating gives CASSHPRLATRQFF.

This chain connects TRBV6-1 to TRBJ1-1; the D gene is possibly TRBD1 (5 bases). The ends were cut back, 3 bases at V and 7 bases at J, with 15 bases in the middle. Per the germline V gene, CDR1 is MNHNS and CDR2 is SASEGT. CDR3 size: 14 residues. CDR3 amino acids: CASSEGPALLEAFF. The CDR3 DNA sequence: TGTGCCAGCAGTGAGGGGCCTGCGCTCCTTGAAGCTTTCTTT.

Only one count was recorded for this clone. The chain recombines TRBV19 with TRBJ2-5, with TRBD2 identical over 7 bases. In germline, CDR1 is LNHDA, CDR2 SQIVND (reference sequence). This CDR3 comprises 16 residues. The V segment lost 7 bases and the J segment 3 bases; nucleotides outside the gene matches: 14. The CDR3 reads CASTPPGRVGEETQYF. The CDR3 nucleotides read TGTGCCAGTACCCCTCCGGGGAGGGTGGGCGAAGAGACCCAGTACTTC.

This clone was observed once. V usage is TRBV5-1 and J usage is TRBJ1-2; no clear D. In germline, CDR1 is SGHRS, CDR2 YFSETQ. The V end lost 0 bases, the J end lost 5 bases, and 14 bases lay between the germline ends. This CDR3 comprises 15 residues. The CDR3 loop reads CASSLGGIGLYGYTF. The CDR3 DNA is TGCGCCAGCAGCTTGGGGGGAATTGGTCTGTATGGCTACACCTTC.

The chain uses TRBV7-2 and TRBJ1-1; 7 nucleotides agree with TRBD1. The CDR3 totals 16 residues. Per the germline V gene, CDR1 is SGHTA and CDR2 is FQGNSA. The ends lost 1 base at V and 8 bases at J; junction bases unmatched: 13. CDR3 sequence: CASSLGRLTTGLEAFF. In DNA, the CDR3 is TGTGCCAGCAGCTTAGGACGCCTGACGACAGGGTTGGAAGCTTTCTTT.

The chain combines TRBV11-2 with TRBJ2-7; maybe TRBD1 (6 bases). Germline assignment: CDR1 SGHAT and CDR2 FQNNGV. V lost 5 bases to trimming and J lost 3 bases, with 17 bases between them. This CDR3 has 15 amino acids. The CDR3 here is CASSQTTGGNYEQYF. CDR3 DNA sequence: TGTGCCAGCAGCCAGACGACAGGCGGTAACTACGAGCAGTACTTC.

The CDR3 bases are TGTGCCAGCAGTTCTCCGGGGGGGCCCAGTTACGAGCAGTACTTC. It encodes CASSSPGGPSYEQYF. This chain uses TRBV6-5 with TRBJ2-7, with 8 positions matching TRBD2. The CDR3 is 15 amino acids. The J segment lost 4 bases and the V segment lost 4 bases, leaving 9 bases of the junction unmatched. CDR1 and CDR2 from the germline V gene are MNHEY and SVGAGI.

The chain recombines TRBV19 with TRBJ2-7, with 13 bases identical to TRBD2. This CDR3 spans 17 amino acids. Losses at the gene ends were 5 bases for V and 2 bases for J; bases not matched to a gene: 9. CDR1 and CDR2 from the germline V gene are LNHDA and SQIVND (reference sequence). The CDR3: CASSPGGLAGDPYEQYF. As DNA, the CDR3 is TGTGCCAGTAGTCCCGGAGGACTAGCGGGAGACCCCTACGAGCAGTACTTC.

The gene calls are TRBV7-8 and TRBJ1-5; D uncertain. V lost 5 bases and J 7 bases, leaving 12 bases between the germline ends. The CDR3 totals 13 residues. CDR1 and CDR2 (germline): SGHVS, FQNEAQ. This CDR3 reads CASSIKPGQPQHF. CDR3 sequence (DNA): TGTGCCAGCAGCATAAAACCTGGGCAGCCCCAGCATTTT.

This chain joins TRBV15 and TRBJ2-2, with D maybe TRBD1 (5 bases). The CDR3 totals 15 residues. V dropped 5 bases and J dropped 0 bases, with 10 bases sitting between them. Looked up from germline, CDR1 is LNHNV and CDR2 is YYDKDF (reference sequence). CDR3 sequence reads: CATSPGISNTGELFF. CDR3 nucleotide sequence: TGTGCCACCAGCCCAGGGATATCGAACACCGGGGAGCTGTTTTTT.

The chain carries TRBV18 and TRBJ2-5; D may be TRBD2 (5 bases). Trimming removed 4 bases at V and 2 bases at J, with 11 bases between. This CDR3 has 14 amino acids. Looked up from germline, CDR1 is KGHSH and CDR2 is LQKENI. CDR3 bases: TGTGCCAGCTCACGAGGACTGTCACAAGAGACCCAGTACTTC. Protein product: CASSRGLSQETQYF.

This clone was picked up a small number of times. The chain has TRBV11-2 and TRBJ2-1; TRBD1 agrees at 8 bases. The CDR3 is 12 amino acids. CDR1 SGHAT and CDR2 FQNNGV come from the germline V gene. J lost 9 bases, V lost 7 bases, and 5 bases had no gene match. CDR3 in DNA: TGTGCCAGCACGACAGGGGCAGGTGAGCAGTTCTTC. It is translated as CASTTGAGEQFF.

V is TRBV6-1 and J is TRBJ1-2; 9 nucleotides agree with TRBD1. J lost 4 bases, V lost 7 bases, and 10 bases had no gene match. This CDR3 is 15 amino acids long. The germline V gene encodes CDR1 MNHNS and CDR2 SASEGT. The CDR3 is CASNRRTGEIYGYTF. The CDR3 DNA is TGTGCCAGCAACCGACGGACAGGGGAGATCTATGGCTACACCTTC.

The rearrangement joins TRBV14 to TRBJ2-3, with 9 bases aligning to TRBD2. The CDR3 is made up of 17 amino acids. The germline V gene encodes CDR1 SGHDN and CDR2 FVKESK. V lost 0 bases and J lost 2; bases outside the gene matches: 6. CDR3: CASSQDVAGGTTDTQYF. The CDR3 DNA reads TGTGCCAGCAGCCAAGATGTGGCGGGGGGGACCACAGATACGCAGTATTTT.

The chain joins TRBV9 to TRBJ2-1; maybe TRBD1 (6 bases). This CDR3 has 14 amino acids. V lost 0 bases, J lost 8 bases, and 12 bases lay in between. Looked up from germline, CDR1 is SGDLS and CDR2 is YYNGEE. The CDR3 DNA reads TGTGCCAGCAGCGTAGACAGCAGGGGCTATGAGCAGTTCTTC. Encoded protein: CASSVDSRGYEQFF.

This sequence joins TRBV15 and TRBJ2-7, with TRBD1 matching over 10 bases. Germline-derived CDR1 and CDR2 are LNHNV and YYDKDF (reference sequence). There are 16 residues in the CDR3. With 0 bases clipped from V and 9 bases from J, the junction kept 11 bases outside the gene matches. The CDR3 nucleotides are TGTGCCACCAGCAGAGATGGGACAGGGGCTCGTTTCGGGCAGTACTTC. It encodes CATSRDGTGARFGQYF.

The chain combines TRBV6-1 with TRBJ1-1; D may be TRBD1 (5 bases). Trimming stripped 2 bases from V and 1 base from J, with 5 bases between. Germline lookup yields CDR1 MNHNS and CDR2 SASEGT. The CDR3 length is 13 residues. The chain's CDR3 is CASSERGNTEAFF. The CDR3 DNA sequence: TGTGCCAGCAGTGAAAGGGGGAACACTGAAGCTTTCTTT.

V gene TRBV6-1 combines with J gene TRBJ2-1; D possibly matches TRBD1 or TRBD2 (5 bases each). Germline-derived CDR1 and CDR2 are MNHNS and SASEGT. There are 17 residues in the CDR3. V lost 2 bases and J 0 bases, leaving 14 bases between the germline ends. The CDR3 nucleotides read TGTGCCAGCAGTGAATATCGGGGTGGGGGCTCCTACAATGAGCAGTTCTTC. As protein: CASSEYRGGGSYNEQFF.

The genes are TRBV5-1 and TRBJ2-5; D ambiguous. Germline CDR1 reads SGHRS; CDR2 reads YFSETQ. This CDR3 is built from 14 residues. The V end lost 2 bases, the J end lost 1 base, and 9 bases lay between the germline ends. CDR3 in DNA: TGCGCCAGCAGCTTCAGTCAGGTCCAAGAGACCCAGTACTTC. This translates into CASSFSQVQETQYF.

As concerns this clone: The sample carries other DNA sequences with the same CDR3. The CDR3 region is CATSRGRLAGANNEQFF. CDR3 DNA sequence: TGTGCCACCAGCAGAGGGCGACTAGCGGGAGCCAACAATGAGCAGTTCTTC. The chain links TRBV15 to TRBJ2-1; 12 bases are shared with TRBD2. The CDR3 sequence is 17 residues long. V gave up 1 base and J gave up 5 bases; unmatched junction bases: 6. Looked up from germline, CDR1 is LNHNV and CDR2 is YYDKDF (reference sequence).

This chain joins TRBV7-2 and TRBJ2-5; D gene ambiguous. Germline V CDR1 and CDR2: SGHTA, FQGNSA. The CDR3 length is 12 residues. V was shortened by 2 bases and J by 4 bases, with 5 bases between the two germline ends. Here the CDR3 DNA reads TGTGCCAGCAGCTTATTGCGAGAGACCCAGTACTTC. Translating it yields CASSLLRETQYF.

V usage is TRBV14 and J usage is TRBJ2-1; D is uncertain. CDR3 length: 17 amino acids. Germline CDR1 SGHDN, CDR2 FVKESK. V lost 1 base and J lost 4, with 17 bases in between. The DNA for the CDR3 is TGTGCCAGCAGCCAAGCACGAGGTAACCTAGGGTACAATGAGCAGTTCTTC. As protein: CASSQARGNLGYNEQFF.